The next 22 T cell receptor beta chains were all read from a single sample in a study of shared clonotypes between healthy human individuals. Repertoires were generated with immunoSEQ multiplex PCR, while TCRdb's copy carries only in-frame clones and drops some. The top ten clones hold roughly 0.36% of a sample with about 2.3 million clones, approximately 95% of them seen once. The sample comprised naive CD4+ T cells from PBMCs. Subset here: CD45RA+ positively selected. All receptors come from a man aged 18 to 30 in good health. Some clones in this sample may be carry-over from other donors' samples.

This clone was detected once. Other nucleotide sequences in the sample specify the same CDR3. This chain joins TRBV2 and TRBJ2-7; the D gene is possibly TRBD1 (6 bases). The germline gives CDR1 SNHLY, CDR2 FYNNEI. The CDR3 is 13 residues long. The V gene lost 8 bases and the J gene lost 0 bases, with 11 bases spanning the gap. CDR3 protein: CASSRDISYEQYF. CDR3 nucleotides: TGTGCCAGCTCCCGGGACATCTCCTACGAGCAGTACTTC.

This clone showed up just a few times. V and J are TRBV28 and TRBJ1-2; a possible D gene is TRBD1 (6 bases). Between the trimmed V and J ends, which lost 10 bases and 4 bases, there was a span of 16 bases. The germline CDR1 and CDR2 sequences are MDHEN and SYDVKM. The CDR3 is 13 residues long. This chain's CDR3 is CATTIGQFYGYTF. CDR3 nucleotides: TGTGCCACCACGATAGGACAGTTCTATGGCTACACCTTC.

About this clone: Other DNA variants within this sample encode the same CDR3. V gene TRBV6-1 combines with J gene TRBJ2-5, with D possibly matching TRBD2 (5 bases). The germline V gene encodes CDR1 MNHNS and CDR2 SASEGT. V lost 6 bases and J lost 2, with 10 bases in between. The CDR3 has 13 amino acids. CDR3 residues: CASRASGQETQYF. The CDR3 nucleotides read TGTGCCAGCAGGGCCTCGGGGCAAGAGACCCAGTACTTC.

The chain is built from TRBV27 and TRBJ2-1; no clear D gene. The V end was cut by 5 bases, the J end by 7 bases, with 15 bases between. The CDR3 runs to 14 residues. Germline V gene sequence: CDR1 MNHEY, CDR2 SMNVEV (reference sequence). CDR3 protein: CASSRELPGNEQFF. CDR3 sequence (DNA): TGTGCCAGCAGTAGGGAACTCCCTGGGAATGAGCAGTTCTTC.

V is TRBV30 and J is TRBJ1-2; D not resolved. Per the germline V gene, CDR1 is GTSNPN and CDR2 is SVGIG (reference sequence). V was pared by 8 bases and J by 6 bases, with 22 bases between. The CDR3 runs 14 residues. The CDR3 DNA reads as TGTGCCGGGTCCGTGCGGGGAGGCCTGCATGGCTACACCTTC. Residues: CAGSVRGGLHGYTF.

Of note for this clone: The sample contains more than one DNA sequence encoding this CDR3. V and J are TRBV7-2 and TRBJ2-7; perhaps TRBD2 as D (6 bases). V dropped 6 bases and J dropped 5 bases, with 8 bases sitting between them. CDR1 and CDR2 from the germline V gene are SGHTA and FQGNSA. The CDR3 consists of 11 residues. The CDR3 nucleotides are TGTGCCAGCAGTTCGGGGGACGAGCAGTACTTC. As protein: CASSSGDEQYF.

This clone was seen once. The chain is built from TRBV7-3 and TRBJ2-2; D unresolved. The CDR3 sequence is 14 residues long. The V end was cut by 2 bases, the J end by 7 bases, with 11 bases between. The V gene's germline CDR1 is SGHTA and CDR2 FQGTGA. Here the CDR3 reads CASSLVSGIGELFF. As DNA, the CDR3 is TGTGCCAGCAGCTTAGTTTCTGGGATCGGGGAGCTGTTTTTT. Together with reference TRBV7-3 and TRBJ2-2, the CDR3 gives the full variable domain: GAGVSQTPSNKVTEKGKYVELRCDPISGHTALYWYRQSLGQGPEFLIYFQGTGAADDSGLPNDRFFAVRPEGSVSTLKIQRTERGDSAVYLCASSLVSGIGELFFGEGSRLTVL.

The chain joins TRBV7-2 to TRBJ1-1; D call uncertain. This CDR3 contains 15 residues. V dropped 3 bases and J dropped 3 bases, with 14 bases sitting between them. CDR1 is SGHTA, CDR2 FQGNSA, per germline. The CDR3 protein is CASSFMGSSDTEAFF. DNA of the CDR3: TGTGCCAGCAGCTTCATGGGTAGTTCGGACACTGAAGCTTTCTTT. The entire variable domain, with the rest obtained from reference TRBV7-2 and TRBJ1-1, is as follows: GAGVSQSPSNKVTEKGKDVELRCDPISGHTALYWYRQSLGQGLEFLIYFQGNSAPDKSGLPSDRFSAERTGGSVSTLTIQRTQQEDSAVYLCASSFMGSSDTEAFFGQGTRLTVV.

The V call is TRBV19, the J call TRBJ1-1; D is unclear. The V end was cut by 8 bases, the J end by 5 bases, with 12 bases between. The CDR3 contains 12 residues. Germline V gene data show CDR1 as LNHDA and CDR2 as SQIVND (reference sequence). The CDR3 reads CASQTVGTEAFF. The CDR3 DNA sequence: TGTGCCAGTCAAACGGTGGGGACTGAAGCTTTCTTT. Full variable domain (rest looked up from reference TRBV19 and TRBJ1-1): DGGITQSPKYLFRKEGQNVTLSCEQNLNHDAMYWYRQDPGQGLRLIYYSQIVNDFQKGDIAEGYSVSREKKESFPLTVTSAQKNPTAFYLCASQTVGTEAFFGQGTRLTVV.

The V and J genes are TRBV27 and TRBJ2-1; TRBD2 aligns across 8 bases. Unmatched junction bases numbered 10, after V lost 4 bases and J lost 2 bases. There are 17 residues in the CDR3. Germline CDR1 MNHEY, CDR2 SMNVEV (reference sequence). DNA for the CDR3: TGTGCCAGCAGTTCCTGGACTAGCCGGGAGGCCTACAATGAGCAGTTCTTC. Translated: CASSSWTSREAYNEQFF.

The CDR3 is CASCPGGGNIQYF. The CDR3 DNA sequence: TGTGCCAGCTGCCCCGGGGGGGGAAACATTCAGTACTTC. V is TRBV28 and J is TRBJ2-4; TRBD2 matches at 8 bases. Germline V CDR1 and CDR2: MDHEN, SYDVKM. V trimming: 8 bases; J trimming: 6 bases; junction bases outside the gene matches: 6. The CDR3 loop spans 13 amino acids.

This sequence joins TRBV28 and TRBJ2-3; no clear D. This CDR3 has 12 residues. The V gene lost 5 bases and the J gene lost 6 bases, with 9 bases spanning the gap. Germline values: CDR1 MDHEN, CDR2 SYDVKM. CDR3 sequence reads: CASSPHRDTQYF. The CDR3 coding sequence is TGTGCCAGCAGTCCCCATAGGGATACGCAGTATTTT.

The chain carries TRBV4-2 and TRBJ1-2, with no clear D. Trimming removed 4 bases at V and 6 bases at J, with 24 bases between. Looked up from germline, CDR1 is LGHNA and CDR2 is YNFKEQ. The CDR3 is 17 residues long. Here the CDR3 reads CASSPHLYGPQSDGYTF. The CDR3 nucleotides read TGTGCCAGCAGCCCCCATCTGTACGGGCCCCAATCGGATGGCTACACCTTC.

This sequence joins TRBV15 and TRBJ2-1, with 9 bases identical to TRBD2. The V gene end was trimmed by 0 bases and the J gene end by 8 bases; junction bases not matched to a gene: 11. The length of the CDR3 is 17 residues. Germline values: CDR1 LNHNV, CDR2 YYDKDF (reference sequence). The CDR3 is CATSRDLGAGGHDEQFF. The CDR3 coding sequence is TGTGCCACCAGCAGAGATTTAGGAGCGGGAGGCCATGATGAGCAGTTCTTC.

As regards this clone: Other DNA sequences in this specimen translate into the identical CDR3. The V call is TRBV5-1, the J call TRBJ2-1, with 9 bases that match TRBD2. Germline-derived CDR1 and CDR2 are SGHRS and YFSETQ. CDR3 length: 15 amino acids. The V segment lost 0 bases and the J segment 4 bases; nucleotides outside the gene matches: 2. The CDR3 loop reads CASSLGLAGYNEQFF. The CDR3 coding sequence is TGCGCCAGCAGCTTGGGCCTAGCGGGGTACAATGAGCAGTTCTTC.

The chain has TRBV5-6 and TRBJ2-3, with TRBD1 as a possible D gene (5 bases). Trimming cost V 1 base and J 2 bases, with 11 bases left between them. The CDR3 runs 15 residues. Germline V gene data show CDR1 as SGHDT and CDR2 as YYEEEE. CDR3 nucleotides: TGTGCCAGCAGCTTGATCAGGGAAACCACAGATACGCAGTATTTT. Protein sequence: CASSLIRETTDTQYF.

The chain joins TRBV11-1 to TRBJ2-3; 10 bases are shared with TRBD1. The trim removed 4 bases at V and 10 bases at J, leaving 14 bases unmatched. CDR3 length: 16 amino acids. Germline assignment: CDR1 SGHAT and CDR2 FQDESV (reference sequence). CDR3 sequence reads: CASSSRTGQGPASQYF. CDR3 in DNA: TGTGCCAGCAGCTCAAGAACGGGACAGGGGCCTGCCTCGCAGTATTTT. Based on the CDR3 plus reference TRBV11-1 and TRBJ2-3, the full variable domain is EAEVAQSPRYKITEKSQAVAFWCDPISGHATLYWYRQILGQGPELLVQFQDESVVDDSQLPKDRFSAERLKGVDSTLKIQPAELGDSAMYLCASSSRTGQGPASQYFGPGTRLTVL.

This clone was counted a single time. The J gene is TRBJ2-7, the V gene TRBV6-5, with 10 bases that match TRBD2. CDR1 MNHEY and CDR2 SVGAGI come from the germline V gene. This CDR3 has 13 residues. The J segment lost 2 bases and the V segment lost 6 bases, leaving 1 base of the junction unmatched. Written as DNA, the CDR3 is TGTGCCAGCAGGGGGACTAGCGCCTACGAGCAGTACTTC. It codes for CASRGTSAYEQYF.

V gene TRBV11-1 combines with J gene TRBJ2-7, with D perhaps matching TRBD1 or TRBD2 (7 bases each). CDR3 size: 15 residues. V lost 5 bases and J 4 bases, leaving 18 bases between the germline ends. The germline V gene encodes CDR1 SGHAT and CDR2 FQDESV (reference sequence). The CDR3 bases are TGTGCCAGCAGCCCACGACAGGGAGGGAGGTACGAGCAGTACTTC. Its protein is CASSPRQGGRYEQYF.

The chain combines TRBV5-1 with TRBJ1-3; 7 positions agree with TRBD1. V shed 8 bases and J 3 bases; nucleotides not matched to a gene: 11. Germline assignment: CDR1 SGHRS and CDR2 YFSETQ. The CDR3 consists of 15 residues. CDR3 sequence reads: CASALEGAVGNTIYF. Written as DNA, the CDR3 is TGCGCCAGTGCTCTGGAGGGGGCGGTTGGAAACACCATATATTTT.

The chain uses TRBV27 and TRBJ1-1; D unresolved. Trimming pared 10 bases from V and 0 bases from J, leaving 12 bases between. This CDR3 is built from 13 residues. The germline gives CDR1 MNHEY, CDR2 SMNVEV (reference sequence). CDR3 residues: CATTRPMNTEAFF. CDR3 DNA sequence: TGTGCCACCACCCGCCCCATGAACACTGAAGCTTTCTTT.

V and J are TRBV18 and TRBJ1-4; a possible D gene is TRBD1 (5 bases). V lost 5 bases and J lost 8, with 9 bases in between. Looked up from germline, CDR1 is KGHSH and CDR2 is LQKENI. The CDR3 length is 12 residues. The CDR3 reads CASSATEEKLFF. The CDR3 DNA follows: TGTGCCAGCTCAGCGACAGAAGAAAAACTGTTTTTT.